This TCR beta chain came from a study of blood T cell repertoires in COVID-19. Study background: Some COVID-19 samples were acute and others convalescent; all came from the United States, Italy and Spain.

The CDR3 has 16 amino acids. Per the germline V gene, CDR1 is SGHNT and CDR2 is YENEEA. Trimming cost V 3 bases and J 7 bases; bases outside gene matches: 8. How the authors handled the data: Counts of nucleated cells, estimated from reference gene primer amplification, were obtained. Generated by immunoSEQ multiplex PCR, the TCRdb table keeps only in-frame clones and is missing some. Clone size and the V and J calls come from that table; the DNA yielded D and trimming. The sample includes about 230,000 clones, about nine tenths of them seen just once. The rearrangement joins TRBV11-3 to TRBJ2-2, with TRBD1 matching over 10 bases. Sequencing input: peripheral blood. The clonotype comes from an older woman with acute or convalescent COVID-19. The CDR3 bases are TGTGCCAGCAGCTTTAGAGGGACAGGGGTTGACGGGGAGCTGTTTTTT. Translated, it gives CASSFRGTGVDGELFF.